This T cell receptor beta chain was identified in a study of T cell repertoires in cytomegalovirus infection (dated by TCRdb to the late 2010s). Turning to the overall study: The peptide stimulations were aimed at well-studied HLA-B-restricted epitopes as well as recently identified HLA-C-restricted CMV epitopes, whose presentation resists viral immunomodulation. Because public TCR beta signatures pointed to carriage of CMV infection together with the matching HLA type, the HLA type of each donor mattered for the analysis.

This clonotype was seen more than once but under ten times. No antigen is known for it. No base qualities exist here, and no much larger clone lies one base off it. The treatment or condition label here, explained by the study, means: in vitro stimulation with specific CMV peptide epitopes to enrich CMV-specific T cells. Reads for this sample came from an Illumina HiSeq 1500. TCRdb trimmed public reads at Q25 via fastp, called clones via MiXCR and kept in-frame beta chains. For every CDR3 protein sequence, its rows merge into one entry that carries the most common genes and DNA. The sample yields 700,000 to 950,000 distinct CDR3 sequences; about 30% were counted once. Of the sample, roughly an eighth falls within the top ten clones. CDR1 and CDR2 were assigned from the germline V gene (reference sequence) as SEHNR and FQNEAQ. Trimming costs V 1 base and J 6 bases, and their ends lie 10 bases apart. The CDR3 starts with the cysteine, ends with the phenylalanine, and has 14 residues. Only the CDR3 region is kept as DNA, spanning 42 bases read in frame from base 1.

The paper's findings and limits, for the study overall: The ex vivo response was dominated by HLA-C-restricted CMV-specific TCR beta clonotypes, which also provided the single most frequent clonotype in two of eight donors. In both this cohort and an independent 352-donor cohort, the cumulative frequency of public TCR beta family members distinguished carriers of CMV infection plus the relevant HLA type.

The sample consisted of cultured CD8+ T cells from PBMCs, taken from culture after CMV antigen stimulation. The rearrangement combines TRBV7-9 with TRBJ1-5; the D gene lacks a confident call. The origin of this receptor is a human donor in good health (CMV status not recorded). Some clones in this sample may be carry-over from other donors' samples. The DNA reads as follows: TGTGCCAGCAGCTTAGAGGTATGGGGTCAGCCCCAGCATTTT. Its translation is CASSLEVWGQPQHF.